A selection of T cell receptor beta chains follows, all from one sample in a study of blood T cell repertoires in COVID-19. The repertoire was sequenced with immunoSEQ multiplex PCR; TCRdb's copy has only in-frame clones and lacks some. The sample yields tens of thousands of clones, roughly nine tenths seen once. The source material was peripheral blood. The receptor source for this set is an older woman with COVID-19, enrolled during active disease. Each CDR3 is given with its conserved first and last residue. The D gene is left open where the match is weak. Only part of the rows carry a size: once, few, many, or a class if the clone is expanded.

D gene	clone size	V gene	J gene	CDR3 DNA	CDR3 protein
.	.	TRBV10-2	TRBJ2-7	TGCGCCAGCAGTGCCCAGGGGGGAACCCCCTACGAGCAGTACTTC	CASSAQGGTPYEQYF
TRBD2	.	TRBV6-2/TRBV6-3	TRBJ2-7	TGTGCCAGCAGTTCCCTAGCGGGAGCCTCCTACGAGCAGTACTTC	CASSSLAGASYEQYF
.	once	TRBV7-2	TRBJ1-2	TGTGCCAGCAGATCCGGTCCAGAGGCAGGGGGCTACACCTTC	CASRSGPEAGGYTF
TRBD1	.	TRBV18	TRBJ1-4	TGTGCCAGCTCATCCGTAGGGGGCTGGGATGAAAAACTGTTTTTT	CASSSVGGWDEKLFF
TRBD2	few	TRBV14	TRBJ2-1	TGTGCCAGCAGCCACCCGGGTGGGACTAGCGGCTCCTACAATGAGCAGTTCTTC	CASSHPGGTSGSYNEQFF
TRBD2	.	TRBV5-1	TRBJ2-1	TGCGCCAGCAGTGGGACTAGCGGGGGGGATGAGCAGTTCTTC	CASSGTSGGDEQFF
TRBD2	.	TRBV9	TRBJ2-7	TGTGCCAGCAGCGTAGGGCGGGAGACCTACGAGCAGTACTTC	CASSVGRETYEQYF
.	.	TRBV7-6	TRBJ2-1	TGTGCCAGCAGCTTAAAGAGGGCCGATGAGCAGTTCTTC	CASSLKRADEQFF
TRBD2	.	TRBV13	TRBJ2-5	TGTGCCAGCAGCCCGGGGGGGTTGGAGACCCAGTACTTC	CASSPGGLETQYF
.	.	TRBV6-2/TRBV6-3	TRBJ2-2	TGTGCCAGCAGTCGGACAGCCGCGAACACCGGGGAGCTGTTTTTT	CASSRTAANTGELFF
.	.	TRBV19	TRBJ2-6	TGTGCCACTGCGGGTACTAGCTCTGGGGCCAACGTCCTGACTTTC	CATAGTSSGANVLTF
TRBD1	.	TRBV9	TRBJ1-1	TGTGCCAGCAGCGCGGGACAGGGTAACACTGAAGCTTTCTTT	CASSAGQGNTEAFF
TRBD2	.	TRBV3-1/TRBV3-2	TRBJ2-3	TGTGCCAGCAGCCATTGGACTAGCGGGAAAGATACGCAGTATTTT	CASSHWTSGKDTQYF
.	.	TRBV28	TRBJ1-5	TGTGCCAGCAGCACAGCCTTCAATCAGCCCCAGCATTTT	CASSTAFNQPQHF
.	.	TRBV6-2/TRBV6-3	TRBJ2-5	TGTGCCAGCAGCCCGAGGCTAGATGGGACCCAGTACTTC	CASSPRLDGTQYF
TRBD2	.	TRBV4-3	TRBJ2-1	TGCGCCAGCAGCCAAGAGTGGCAGGCCAGCGGGGGCCCCGTCTACAATGAGCAGTTCTTC	CASSQEWQASGGPVYNEQFF
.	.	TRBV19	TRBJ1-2	TGTGCCAGTAGTATTCGGACAGCCGCAGATTACTATGGCTACACCTTC	CASSIRTAADYYGYTF
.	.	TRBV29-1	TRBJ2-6	TGCAGCGTTGAAGAGGCACATTCGGGCTCTGGGGCCAACGTCCTGACTTTC	CSVEEAHSGSGANVLTF
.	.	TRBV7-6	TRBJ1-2	TGTGCCAGCAGCTTAGGAGTAGGGGCCCAGTATGGCTACACCTTC	CASSLGVGAQYGYTF
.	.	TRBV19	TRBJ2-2	TGTGCCAGTAGTATCCCCGGGAGTAAGGGCGGGGAGCTGTTTTTT	CASSIPGSKGGELFF
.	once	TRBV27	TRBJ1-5	TGTGCCAGCAGTCAGCAGGGTTGGAATCAGCCCCAGCATTTT	CASSQQGWNQPQHF
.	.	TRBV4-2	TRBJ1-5	TGTGCCAGCAGCCAAGAGGGCTATAGCAATCAGCCCCAGCATTTT	CASSQEGYSNQPQHF
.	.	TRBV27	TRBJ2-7	TGTGCCAGCAGGACAGGTCTCAACGAGCAGTACTTC	CASRTGLNEQYF
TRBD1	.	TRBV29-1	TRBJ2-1	TGCAGCGTGGTGACAGGGGATGAGCAGTTCTTC	CSVVTGDEQFF
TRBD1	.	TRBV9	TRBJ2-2	TGTGCCAGCAGCGCCGGTTGGACAGGGGGTACCGGGGAGCTGTTTTTT	CASSAGWTGGTGELFF
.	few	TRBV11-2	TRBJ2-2	TGTGCCAGCAGCTTCCCCGGGGGAGACACCGGGGAGCTGTTTTTT	CASSFPGGDTGELFF
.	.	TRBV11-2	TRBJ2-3	TGTGCCAGCAGCCCAGGAGGAGGGGGCAGGCGTAGGTATACGCAGTATTTT	CASSPGGGGRRRYTQYF
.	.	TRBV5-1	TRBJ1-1	TGCGCCAGCAGCTCGGACATGGAGAACACTGAAGCTTTCTTT	CASSSDMENTEAFF
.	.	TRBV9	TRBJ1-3	TGTGCCAGCAGCCCTCAGATTTCTGGAAACACCATATATTTT	CASSPQISGNTIYF
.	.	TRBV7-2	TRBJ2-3	TGTGCCAGCAGCTCCGGTAGCACAGATACGCAGTATTTT	CASSSGSTDTQYF
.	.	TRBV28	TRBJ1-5	TGTGCCAGCAGCCACAGTTATAGCAATCAGCCCCAGCATTTT	CASSHSYSNQPQHF
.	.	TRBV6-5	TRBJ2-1	TGTGCCAGCAGCCTACAGCTTAGCTCCTACAATGAGCAGTTCTTC	CASSLQLSSYNEQFF
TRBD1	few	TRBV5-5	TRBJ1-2	TGTGCCAGCAGCTTGAGGGGGCCTGGCTACACCTTC	CASSLRGPGYTF
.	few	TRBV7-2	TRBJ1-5	TGTGCCAGCAGCTTAGGAGGAGGGAGGTCCAATCAGCCCCAGCATTTT	CASSLGGGRSNQPQHF
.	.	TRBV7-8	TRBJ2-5	TGTGCCAGCAGCCCTCGTTCGACAGCTCAAGAGACCCAGTACTTC	CASSPRSTAQETQYF
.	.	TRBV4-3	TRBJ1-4	TGCGCCAGCAGCCAAGATCGGGGTCGGCTCAATGAAAAACTGTTTTTT	CASSQDRGRLNEKLFF